These 20 T cell receptor beta chains share one sample of origin, sequenced in a study of blood T cell repertoires in COVID-19. Profiling relied on immunoSEQ multiplex PCR, and the TCRdb table lists in-frame clones only, not all of them. The table shows about 52,000 clones, with roughly 90% occurring only once. The sequenced material came from peripheral blood. All receptors derive from a man older than 75 with active or convalescent COVID-19.

The chain has TRBV7-2 and TRBJ1-1; 7 bases are a match to TRBD1. Germline assignment: CDR1 SGHTA and CDR2 FQGNSA. This CDR3 is 15 amino acids long. V dropped 5 bases and J dropped 5; count of bases not matched to a gene: 11. CDR3 sequence: CASSPGGGVRTEAFF. CDR3 coding DNA: TGTGCCAGCAGCCCCGGAGGGGGCGTTAGGACTGAAGCTTTCTTT.

The V call is TRBV19, the J call TRBJ1-6; TRBD1 agrees at 9 bases. CDR1 and CDR2 (germline): LNHDA, SQIVND (reference sequence). This CDR3 region has 13 residues. J was trimmed by 10 bases and V by 6 bases; bases with no gene match: 4. In DNA, the CDR3 is TGTGCCAGTAGACAGGGGGCTGGGTCACCCCTCCACTTT. This codes for CASRQGAGSPLHF.

This chain links TRBV11-3 with TRBJ2-7; the match to TRBD2 covers 13 bases. The germline CDR1 and CDR2 sequences are SGHNT and YENEEA. Losses at the gene ends were 6 bases for V and 5 bases for J; bases not matched to a gene: 4. The CDR3 has 14 amino acids. The CDR3 here is CASSAGLAGDEQYF. The CDR3 DNA reads as TGTGCCAGCAGTGCTGGACTAGCGGGAGACGAGCAGTACTTC.

This clone has a single count. The chain joins TRBV5-4 to TRBJ2-2, with TRBD1 matching 8 bases. CDR1 and CDR2 from the germline V gene are SGHNT and YYREEE (reference sequence). J was trimmed by 3 bases and V by 0 bases; bases with no gene match: 4. The CDR3 sequence is 16 residues long. CDR3 residues: CASSLAGTGDTGELFF. The CDR3 region has the DNA TGTGCCAGCAGCTTGGCCGGGACAGGCGACACCGGGGAGCTGTTTTTT.

The J gene is TRBJ1-6, the V gene TRBV2, with D tentatively TRBD1 (5 bases). The CDR3 covers 13 residues. Deletions cut 5 bases from V and 9 bases from J, with 11 bases between. Looked up from germline, CDR1 is SNHLY and CDR2 is FYNNEI. CDR3 sequence (DNA): TGTGCCAGCAGTCGCAGGGCTGGTTCACCCCTCCACTTT. Its protein is CASSRRAGSPLHF.

This chain uses TRBV7-9 with TRBJ1-2, with a weak D call TRBD1 (6 bases). Germline-derived CDR1 and CDR2 are SEHNR and FQNEAQ (reference sequence). The germline V and J ends were trimmed by 1 base and 4 bases, with 13 bases remaining between them. CDR3 length: 15 residues. The CDR3 region is CASSLDRDTRYGYTF. The CDR3 nucleotides read TGTGCCAGCAGCTTAGACCGGGACACACGCTATGGCTACACCTTC. The entire variable domain, with the rest obtained from reference TRBV7-9 and TRBJ1-2, is as follows: DTGVSQNPRHKITKRGQNVTFRCDPISEHNRLYWYRQTLGQGPEFLTYFQNEAQLEKSRLLSDRFSAERPKGSFSTLEIQRTEQGDSAMYLCASSLDRDTRYGYTFGSGTRLTVV.

The chain couples TRBV6-5 to TRBJ2-5; possibly TRBD1 for D (6 bases). The V end lost 5 bases, the J end lost 2 bases, and 15 bases lay between the germline ends. The CDR3 covers 15 residues. Germline CDR1 reads MNHEY; CDR2 reads SVGAGI. The CDR3 loop reads CASSPMPGQQETQYF. CDR3 DNA sequence: TGTGCCAGCAGTCCTATGCCGGGACAACAAGAGACCCAGTACTTC.

This clone has just one count. J is TRBJ2-5 and V is TRBV5-1; TRBD2 matches at 16 bases. CDR3 length: 16 residues. J gave up 5 bases and V 4 bases, and 5 bases lay outside the gene matches. Germline V lookup: CDR1 SGHRS, CDR2 YFSETQ. The CDR3 loop is CASSTTGLAGGETQYF. DNA for the CDR3: TGCGCCAGCAGCACCACGGGACTAGCGGGAGGGGAGACCCAGTACTTC.

This chain links TRBV28 with TRBJ1-2; 7 nucleotides match TRBD1. The CDR3 extends over 14 amino acids. V dropped 6 bases and J dropped 0; count of bases not matched to a gene: 4. Germline loops: CDR1 MDHEN, CDR2 SYDVKM. CDR3 DNA sequence: TGTGCCAGCAGCCCAGGGACAGCTAACTATGGCTACACCTTC. This sequence encodes CASSPGTANYGYTF.

The genes are TRBV16 and TRBJ2-5; the match to TRBD1 covers 7 bases. CDR3 size: 15 residues. Germline assignment: CDR1 KGHSY and CDR2 FQNENV. The ends lost 5 bases at V and 2 bases at J; junction bases unmatched: 8. The CDR3 loop reads CASSIRRGLQETQYF. The CDR3 DNA reads as TGTGCCAGCAGCATTAGAAGGGGGCTACAAGAGACCCAGTACTTC.

The genes are TRBV7-8 and TRBJ2-3; D gene uncertain. The CDR3 covers 14 residues. Germline V gene data show CDR1 as SGHVS and CDR2 as FQNEAQ. Trimming left V 2 bases short and J 0 bases short, with 6 bases between. DNA of the CDR3: TGTGCCAGCAGCTTAATGGCTAGCACAGATACGCAGTATTTT. Translation: CASSLMASTDTQYF.

This clone was counted between two and nine times. The chain has TRBV5-5 and TRBJ1-4; 8 bases fit TRBD1. The CDR3 contains 15 residues. Germline loops: CDR1 SGHKS, CDR2 YYEKEE (reference sequence). The junction had 6 bases not matched to a gene; V was cut back by 5 bases and J by 3 bases. CDR3 coding DNA: TGTGCCAGCAGGACGAGACAGGGGCCTAATGAAAAACTGTTTTTT. Protein sequence: CASRTRQGPNEKLFF.

The rearrangement uses TRBV18 and TRBJ2-2; D is perhaps TRBD2 (5 bases). The CDR3 is made up of 14 amino acids. V lost 2 bases, J lost 4 bases, and 8 bases lay in between. Germline CDR1 KGHSH, CDR2 LQKENI. In nucleotides, the CDR3 is TGTGCCAGCTCACCAGGCCGGGGCACCGGGGAGCTGTTTTTT. It yields the protein CASSPGRGTGELFF.

The chain uses TRBV18 and TRBJ2-2; D gene unclear. The length of the CDR3 is 14 residues. Germline assignment: CDR1 KGHSH and CDR2 LQKENI. Trimming removed 2 bases from V and 1 base from J, with 5 bases in between. The CDR3 loop reads CASSPERNTGELFF. CDR3 DNA: TGTGCCAGCTCACCAGAGAGGAACACCGGGGAGCTGTTTTTT.

This clone has just one count. The chain combines TRBV7-2 with TRBJ1-1; 7 positions match TRBD1. The CDR3 totals 15 residues. J lost 4 bases, V lost 2 bases, and 7 bases had no gene match. Per the germline V gene, CDR1 is SGHTA and CDR2 is FQGNSA. CDR3 in DNA: TGTGCCAGCAGCTTACAAGACAGGGTAGTCACTGAAGCTTTCTTT. Protein: CASSLQDRVVTEAFF.

The chain employs TRBV5-1 and TRBJ1-5, with D unresolved. Trimming stripped 4 bases from V and 10 bases from J, with 15 bases between. The CDR3 has 13 amino acids. Looked up from germline, CDR1 is SGHRS and CDR2 is YFSETQ. The chain's CDR3 is CASSMGSGGPQHF. CDR3 DNA sequence: TGCGCCAGCAGCATGGGGTCGGGAGGTCCCCAGCATTTT.

The V and J genes are TRBV4-1 and TRBJ2-2, with a tentative D call TRBD1 (6 bases). The length of the CDR3 is 15 residues. Germline CDR1 reads MGHRA; CDR2 reads YSYEKL. With 3 bases removed from V and 5 bases from J, the gap between germline ends came to 13 bases. CDR3 nucleotides: TGCGCCAGCAGCCACTCCGGGACAAGGACCGGGGAGCTGTTTTTT. Translating gives CASSHSGTRTGELFF.

This chain connects TRBV11-2 to TRBJ2-5; D possibly corresponds to TRBD1 (5 bases). The V end was cut by 5 bases, the J end by 1 base, with 26 bases between. Germline V gene sequence: CDR1 SGHAT, CDR2 FQNNGV. CDR3 size: 19 residues. The CDR3 DNA reads as TGTGCCAGCAGCCCGTGGGGCACGATAGGTGCACGGCTCCAAGAGACCCAGTACTTC. Protein: CASSPWGTIGARLQETQYF.

The genes are TRBV7-2 and TRBJ1-2, with 7 bases fitting TRBD1. The CDR3 covers 13 residues. Germline-derived CDR1 and CDR2 are SGHTA and FQGNSA. V trimming: 1 base; J trimming: 7 bases; junction bases outside the gene matches: 3. The chain's CDR3 is CASSLVQGGGYTF. The CDR3 nucleotides read TGTGCCAGCAGCTTAGTCCAGGGGGGTGGCTACACCTTC.

The chain employs TRBV30 and TRBJ2-7; 7 nucleotides align to TRBD1. V dropped 4 bases and J dropped 2; count of bases not matched to a gene: 8. The CDR3 is made up of 14 amino acids. Germline loops: CDR1 GTSNPN, CDR2 SVGIG (reference sequence). The CDR3 loop reads CAWTGGLITYEQYF. The CDR3 coding sequence is TGTGCCTGGACAGGGGGTCTCATAACCTACGAGCAGTACTTC.